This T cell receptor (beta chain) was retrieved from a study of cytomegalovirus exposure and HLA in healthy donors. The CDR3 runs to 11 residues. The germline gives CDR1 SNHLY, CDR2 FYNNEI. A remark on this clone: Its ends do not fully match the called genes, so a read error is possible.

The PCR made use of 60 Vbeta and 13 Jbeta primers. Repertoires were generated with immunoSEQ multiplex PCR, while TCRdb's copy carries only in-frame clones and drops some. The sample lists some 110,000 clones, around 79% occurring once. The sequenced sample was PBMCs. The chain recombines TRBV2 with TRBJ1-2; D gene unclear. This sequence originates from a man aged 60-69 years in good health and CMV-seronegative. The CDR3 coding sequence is TGTGCCAGCAGTGAAGTGGGCAGGTCGGAATTC. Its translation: CASSEVGRSEF.